Listed here are 29 T cell receptor beta chains from one sample, sequenced in a study of blood T cell repertoires in COVID-19. Profiled with immunoSEQ multiplex PCR; TCRdb holds only in-frame clones, not every one. Of more than 45,000 clones in the sample, 83% were seen once. Sample: peripheral blood. These TCRs come from a man at least 80 years old in a cohort sampled during active COVID-19.

This clone was seen a handful of times. The chain uses TRBV19 and TRBJ2-7, with TRBD1 matching over 7 bases. The CDR3 loop spans 14 amino acids. The junction had 12 bases not matched to a gene; V was cut back by 10 bases and J by 3 bases. Germline-derived CDR1 and CDR2 are LNHDA and SQIVND (reference sequence). The CDR3 DNA reads as TGTGCCACCCGAGGGGGCAGGGCTTACTACGAGCAGTACTTC. Translated, it gives CATRGGRAYYEQYF.

The V gene is TRBV6-2 or TRBV6-3, the J gene TRBJ2-2, with 12 bases aligning to TRBD2. V lost 6 bases and J lost 3; bases outside the gene matches: 2. Germline V lookup: CDR1 MNHEY, CDR2 SVGEGT. The CDR3 is 15 residues long. DNA for the CDR3: TGTGCCAGCAGCCCTAGCGGGAGGGACACCGGGGAGCTGTTTTTT. Its translation: CASSPSGRDTGELFF.

The V gene is TRBV3-1 (or the pseudogene TRBV3-2), the J gene TRBJ2-1, with TRBD2 matching 8 bases. Looked up from germline, CDR1 is LGHDT and CDR2 is YNNKEL (reference sequence). This CDR3 has 17 amino acids. Trimming at V came to 2 bases and at J to 4 bases, leaving 10 bases not matched to a gene. CDR3 DNA sequence: TGTGCCAGCAGCCAACGGCCGAGCGGGAGCCCATACAATGAGCAGTTCTTC. As protein: CASSQRPSGSPYNEQFF.

This chain links TRBV7-6 with TRBJ2-1; TRBD2 matches 7 bases. The J segment lost 8 bases and the V segment lost 4 bases, leaving 11 bases of the junction unmatched. Germline loops: CDR1 SGHVS, CDR2 FNYEAQ. The length of the CDR3 is 15 residues. The CDR3 DNA is TGTGCCAGCAGCTCGGGACTACCCGCGATGGATGAGCAGTTCTTC. Its protein is CASSSGLPAMDEQFF.

This chain links TRBV12-1 with TRBJ2-1; TRBD2 is taken as the D call from the table, unchecked against the DNA. TRBV12-1 is a documented pseudogene. This CDR3 spans 15 amino acids. CDR3 in amino acids: CASSFAMREGGEQFF. CDR3 bases: TGTGCCAGCAGCTTTGCGATGCGGGAGGGCGGAGAGCAGTTCTTC.

This clone appeared a few times. The genes are TRBV7-2 and TRBJ2-5; 11 nucleotides line up with TRBD2. This CDR3 region has 15 residues. V shed 8 bases, J shed 0 bases, and the junction held 5 bases outside the gene matches. Per the germline V gene, CDR1 is SGHTA and CDR2 is FQGNSA. Here the CDR3 reads CASGRTSGYQETQYF. For the CDR3, the DNA is TGTGCCAGCGGGCGGACTAGCGGGTACCAAGAGACCCAGTACTTC.

This chain joins TRBV10-1 and TRBJ2-5, with D maybe TRBD1 (6 bases). This CDR3 is built from 16 residues. Between the trimmed V and J ends, which lost 2 bases and 8 bases, there was a span of 21 bases. Germline V gene sequence: CDR1 WNHNN, CDR2 SYGVQD (reference sequence). The CDR3 DNA follows: TGCGCCAGCAGTGAGCCGGGACACGCAGGAATTCAAACCCAGTACTTC. The encoded protein is CASSEPGHAGIQTQYF.

This clone was seen more than once but under ten times. The chain links TRBV5-1 to TRBJ2-7, with TRBD2 as a possible D gene (7 bases). This CDR3 contains 14 residues. V lost 3 bases and J 3 bases, leaving 13 bases between the germline ends. Germline loops: CDR1 SGHRS, CDR2 YFSETQ. Here the CDR3 reads CASSSAGHDYEQYF. CDR3 DNA: TGCGCCAGCAGCTCAGCGGGACATGACTACGAGCAGTACTTC.

The chain links TRBV2 to TRBJ2-1; a weak D match, TRBD1 (6 bases). Germline values: CDR1 SNHLY, CDR2 FYNNEI. The CDR3 runs 13 residues. The ends were cut back, 4 bases at V and 5 bases at J, with 9 bases in the middle. The DNA of the CDR3 is TGTGCCAGCAGTGTACGACAGGACAATGAGCAGTTCTTC. It yields the protein CASSVRQDNEQFF.

This chain uses TRBV7-2 with TRBJ2-5, with 10 bases that match TRBD2. Germline V CDR1 and CDR2: SGHTA, FQGNSA. The CDR3 contains 18 residues. Germline trimming cut 0 bases from V and 6 bases from J; bases unmatched to any gene: 13. The CDR3 region has the DNA TGTGCCAGCAGCTTAGCTGGGAGTAGCGGGGGGACGGGGAAGACCCAGTACTTC. Protein product: CASSLAGSSGGTGKTQYF.

The chain has TRBV11-2 and TRBJ2-3; TRBD2 agrees at 8 bases. CDR1 is SGHAT, CDR2 FQNNGV, per germline. The CDR3 runs to 15 residues. The junction had 9 bases not matched to a gene; V was cut back by 5 bases and J by 5 bases. CDR3 DNA: TGTGCCAGCAGCGGAACGGGGGGGATGGTAGATACGCAGTATTTT. Amino acids: CASSGTGGMVDTQYF.

The CDR3 DNA reads TGTGCCAGCAGTGGGGGACGGGGGGCGAGAGGCGGGACTAGCGGCTACGAGCAGTACTTC. Translated, it gives CASSGGRGARGGTSGYEQYF. The chain combines TRBV6-2 or TRBV6-3 with TRBJ2-7; 11 nucleotides line up with TRBD2. V dropped 5 bases and J dropped 3; count of bases not matched to a gene: 21. The CDR3 consists of 20 residues. The V gene's germline CDR1 is MNHEY and CDR2 SVGEGT.

The gene calls are TRBV9 and TRBJ2-5; 9 nucleotides align to TRBD2. The germline V gene encodes CDR1 SGDLS and CDR2 YYNGEE. V lost 3 bases, J lost 4 bases, and 4 bases stayed unmatched. The CDR3 totals 14 residues. CDR3 sequence: CASSDGLARETQYF. CDR3 in DNA: TGTGCCAGCAGCGACGGACTAGCGAGAGAGACCCAGTACTTC.

V and J are TRBV30 and TRBJ1-2, with TRBD1 matching 9 bases. CDR1 and CDR2 from the germline V gene are GTSNPN and SVGIG (reference sequence). The CDR3 length is 13 residues. The V segment lost 2 bases and the J segment 4 bases; nucleotides outside the gene matches: 2. The CDR3 DNA follows: TGTGCCTGGAGTACAGGGGGCGTCTATGGCTACACCTTC. This gives the protein CAWSTGGVYGYTF.

The chain employs TRBV11-2 and TRBJ1-1; D gene uncertain. The V end was cut by 1 base, the J end by 0 bases, with 9 bases between. The germline CDR1 and CDR2 sequences are SGHAT and FQNNGV. The CDR3 length is 15 residues. The CDR3 protein is CASSLGTRVNTEAFF. DNA for the CDR3: TGTGCCAGCAGCTTAGGAACGAGAGTGAACACTGAAGCTTTCTTT.

The chain combines TRBV28 with TRBJ1-2; 10 bases match TRBD1. The germline CDR1 and CDR2 sequences are MDHEN and SYDVKM. This CDR3 comprises 16 residues. Trimming at V came to 2 bases and at J to 4 bases, leaving 7 bases not matched to a gene. As DNA, the CDR3 is TGTGCCAGCAGTTTAACTCGCGGGACAGGGGTCTATGGCTACACCTTC. Amino acids: CASSLTRGTGVYGYTF.

Notes on this clone: Other DNA sequences in the same sample also yield this CDR3. V and J are TRBV5-1 and TRBJ2-7, with TRBD1 matching 10 bases. The ends lost 0 bases at V and 4 bases at J; junction bases unmatched: 1. This CDR3 region has 14 residues. Per germline, CDR1 SGHRS and CDR2 YFSETQ. The CDR3 coding sequence is TGCGCCAGCAGCTTGGGACAGGGGGCATACGAGCAGTACTTC. It encodes CASSLGQGAYEQYF.

The CDR3 loop is CASSQRTTEAFF. DNA for the CDR3: TGTGCCAGCAGTCAACGGACTACTGAAGCTTTCTTT. J is TRBJ1-1 and V is TRBV28; D gene uncertain. Germline V gene data show CDR1 as MDHEN and CDR2 as SYDVKM. Between the trimmed V and J ends, which lost 5 bases and 5 bases, there was a span of 9 bases. This CDR3 region has 12 residues.

The chain is built from TRBV6-5 and TRBJ2-3; no reliable D call. V was clipped by 6 bases and J by 3 bases, with 4 bases between them. Germline V gene lookup returns CDR1 MNHEY and CDR2 SVGAGI. The CDR3 sequence is 11 residues long. The CDR3 here is CASRETDTQYF. The DNA for the CDR3 is TGTGCCAGCAGGGAGACAGATACGCAGTATTTT.

V is TRBV11-2 and J is TRBJ2-1; a possible D gene is TRBD1 (5 bases). Germline CDR1 is SGHAT and CDR2 is FQNNGV. This CDR3 comprises 16 residues. Trimming removed 5 bases at V and 7 bases at J, with 21 bases between. CDR3 loop: CASSPRQSLGKNEQFF. The CDR3 nucleotides read TGTGCCAGCAGCCCACGACAGTCCCTTGGAAAAAATGAGCAGTTCTTC.

DNA for the CDR3: TGTGCCAGTAGTATCTGGCAGGGGGCCCAGCCCCAGCATTTT. Encoded protein: CASSIWQGAQPQHF. The chain joins TRBV19 to TRBJ1-5, with TRBD1 matching 8 bases. With 3 bases clipped from V and 7 bases from J, the junction kept 5 bases outside the gene matches. This CDR3 spans 14 amino acids. Germline V gives CDR1 LNHDA, CDR2 SQIVND (reference sequence).

This chain connects TRBV7-2 to TRBJ1-4; 11 bases map to TRBD1. This CDR3 is built from 13 residues. Trimming cost V 5 bases and J 13 bases; bases outside gene matches: 6. Germline loops: CDR1 SGHTA, CDR2 FQGNSA. The DNA for the CDR3 is TGTGCCAGCAGCCCCGGACAGGGGGCGCGACTGTTTTTT. Translating it yields CASSPGQGARLFF.

The chain uses TRBV2 and TRBJ2-1; TRBD2 agrees at 12 bases. There are 15 residues in the CDR3. In germline, CDR1 is SNHLY, CDR2 FYNNEI. V dropped 7 bases and J dropped 5; count of bases not matched to a gene: 6. CDR3 amino acids: CASTRLAGDNNEQFF. In DNA form, the CDR3 reads TGTGCCAGCACCCGACTAGCGGGGGACAACAATGAGCAGTTCTTC. The whole variable domain, remainder taken from reference TRBV2 and TRBJ2-1, is EPEVTQTPSHQVTQMGQEVILRCVPISNHLYFYWYRQILGQKVEFLVSFYNNEISEKSEIFDDQFSVERPDGSNFTLKIRSTKLEDSAMYFCASTRLAGDNNEQFFGPGTRLTVL.

This sequence joins TRBV11-3 and TRBJ2-1; 8 nucleotides agree with TRBD2. J lost 5 bases, V lost 2 bases, and 5 bases had no gene match. CDR1 is SGHNT and CDR2 is YENEEA in the germline V gene. CDR3 length equals 15 residues. In nucleotides, the CDR3 is TGTGCCAGCAGCTTATTGCCGGGAGGGGACAATGAGCAGTTCTTC. It translates to CASSLLPGGDNEQFF. Complete variable domain (other parts from reference TRBV11-3 and TRBJ2-1): EAGVVQSPRYKIIEKKQPVAFWCNPISGHNTLYWYLQNLGQGPELLIRYENEEAVDDSQLPKDRFSAERLKGVDSTLKIQPAELGDSAVYLCASSLLPGGDNEQFFGPGTRLTVL.

The rearrangement joins TRBV5-1 to TRBJ1-1, with D possibly TRBD1 on 6 matching bases. Germline lookup yields CDR1 SGHRS and CDR2 YFSETQ. This CDR3 has 13 amino acids. The V gene lost 2 bases and the J gene lost 4 bases, with 9 bases spanning the gap. CDR3 nucleotides: TGCGCCAGCAGCTTCCGAGGGGGCACTGAAGCTTTCTTT. It codes for CASSFRGGTEAFF.

V and J are TRBV19 and TRBJ1-1, with no clear D. V was pared by 6 bases and J by 2 bases, with 22 bases between. Germline V gene data show CDR1 as LNHDA and CDR2 as SQIVND (reference sequence). CDR3 length: 17 amino acids. The chain's CDR3 is CASSPFLGSALNTEAFF. The CDR3, as DNA: TGTGCCAGTAGCCCTTTTTTGGGCTCGGCATTAAACACTGAAGCTTTCTTT. The full variable domain, in which reference TRBV19 and TRBJ1-1 provide the parts outside the CDR3, is DGGITQSPKYLFRKEGQNVTLSCEQNLNHDAMYWYRQDPGQGLRLIYYSQIVNDFQKGDIAEGYSVSREKKESFPLTVTSAQKNPTAFYLCASSPFLGSALNTEAFFGQGTRLTVV.

The chain combines TRBV4-1 with TRBJ2-5; 9 bases line up with TRBD1. V shed 4 bases, J shed 0 bases, and the junction held 3 bases outside the gene matches. The germline V gene has CDR1 MGHRA and CDR2 YSYEKL. CDR3 length: 15 amino acids. CDR3 loop: CASSLGTGHQETQYF. The CDR3 DNA reads TGCGCCAGCAGCCTTGGGACAGGGCACCAAGAGACCCAGTACTTC.

J is TRBJ1-4 and V is TRBV27; possible D gene TRBD1, 6 bases. The CDR3 covers 16 residues. Trimming pared 2 bases from V and 6 bases from J, leaving 16 bases between. Germline V gene data show CDR1 as MNHEY and CDR2 as SMNVEV (reference sequence). CDR3 in DNA: TGTGCCAGCAGTTTAGGACAGTGGGTTCTGGATGAAAAACTGTTTTTT. This gives the protein CASSLGQWVLDEKLFF.

The rearrangement links TRBV7-9 to TRBJ2-3, with D uncertain. Trimming removed 5 bases at V and 4 bases at J, with 7 bases between. This CDR3 region has 12 residues. The V gene's germline CDR1 is SEHNR and CDR2 FQNEAQ (reference sequence). The CDR3 is CASSRVADTQYF. The DNA of the CDR3 is TGTGCCAGCAGCCGTGTCGCAGATACGCAGTATTTT. Full variable domain (missing parts from reference TRBV7-9 and TRBJ2-3): DTGVSQNPRHKITKRGQNVTFRCDPISEHNRLYWYRQTLGQGPEFLTYFQNEAQLEKSRLLSDRFSAERPKGSFSTLEIQRTEQGDSAMYLCASSRVADTQYFGPGTRLTVL.